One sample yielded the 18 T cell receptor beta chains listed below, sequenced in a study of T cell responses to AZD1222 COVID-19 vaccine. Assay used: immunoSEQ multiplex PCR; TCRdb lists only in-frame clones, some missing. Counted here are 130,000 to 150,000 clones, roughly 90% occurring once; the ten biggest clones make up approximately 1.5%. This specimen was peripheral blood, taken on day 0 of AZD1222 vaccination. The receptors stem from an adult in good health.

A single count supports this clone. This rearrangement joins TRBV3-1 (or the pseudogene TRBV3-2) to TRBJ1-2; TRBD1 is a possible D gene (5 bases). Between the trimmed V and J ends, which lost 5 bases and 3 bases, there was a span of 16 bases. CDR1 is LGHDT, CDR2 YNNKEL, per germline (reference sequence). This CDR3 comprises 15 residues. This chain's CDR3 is CASSWTLGGHYGYTF. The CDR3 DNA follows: TGTGCCAGCAGCTGGACCCTCGGGGGACACTATGGCTACACCTTC.

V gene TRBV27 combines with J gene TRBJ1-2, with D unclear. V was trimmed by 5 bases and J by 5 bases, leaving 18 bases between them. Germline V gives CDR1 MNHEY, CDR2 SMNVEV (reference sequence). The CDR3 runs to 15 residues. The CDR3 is CASSGRTVSPYGYTF. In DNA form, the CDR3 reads TGTGCCAGCAGTGGCAGGACGGTGTCACCTTATGGCTACACCTTC.

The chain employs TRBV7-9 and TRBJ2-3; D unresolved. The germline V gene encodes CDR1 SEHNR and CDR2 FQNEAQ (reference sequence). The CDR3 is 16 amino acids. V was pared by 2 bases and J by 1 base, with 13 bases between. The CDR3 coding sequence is TGTGCCAGCAGCTTAAGTTTAGGGTTCGGCACAGATACGCAGTATTTT. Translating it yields CASSLSLGFGTDTQYF.

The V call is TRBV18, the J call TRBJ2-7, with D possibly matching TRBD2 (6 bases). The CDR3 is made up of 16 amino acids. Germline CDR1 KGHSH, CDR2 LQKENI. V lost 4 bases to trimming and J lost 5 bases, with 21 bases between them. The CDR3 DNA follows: TGTGCCAGCTCACGCATGCCCGACGGGAGCAAGAACGAGCAGTACTTC. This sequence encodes CASSRMPDGSKNEQYF.

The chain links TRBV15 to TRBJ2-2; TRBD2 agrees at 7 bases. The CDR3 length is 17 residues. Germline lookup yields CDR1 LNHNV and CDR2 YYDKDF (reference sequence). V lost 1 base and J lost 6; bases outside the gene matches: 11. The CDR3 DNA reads TGTGCCACCAGCAGAGGGGCCCGCGGGAGCATCGCCGGGGAGCTGTTTTTT. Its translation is CATSRGARGSIAGELFF.

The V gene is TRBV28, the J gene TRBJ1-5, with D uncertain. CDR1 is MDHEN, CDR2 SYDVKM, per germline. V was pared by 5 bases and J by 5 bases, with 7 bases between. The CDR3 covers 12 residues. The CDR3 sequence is CASSLKYQPQHF. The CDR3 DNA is TGTGCCAGCAGTCTAAAATATCAGCCCCAGCATTTT.

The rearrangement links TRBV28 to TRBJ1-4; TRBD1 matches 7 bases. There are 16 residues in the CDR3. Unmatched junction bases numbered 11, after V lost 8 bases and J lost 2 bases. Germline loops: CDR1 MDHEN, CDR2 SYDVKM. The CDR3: CASGLGGEGTNEKLFF. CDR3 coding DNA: TGTGCCAGCGGATTAGGGGGCGAGGGGACTAATGAAAAACTGTTTTTT.

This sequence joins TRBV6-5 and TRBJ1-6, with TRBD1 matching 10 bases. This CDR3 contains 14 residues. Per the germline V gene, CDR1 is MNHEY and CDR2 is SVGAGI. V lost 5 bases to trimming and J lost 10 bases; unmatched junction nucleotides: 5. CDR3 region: CASSPTGGGSPLHF. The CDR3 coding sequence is TGTGCCAGCAGTCCGACAGGGGGCGGATCACCCCTCCACTTT.

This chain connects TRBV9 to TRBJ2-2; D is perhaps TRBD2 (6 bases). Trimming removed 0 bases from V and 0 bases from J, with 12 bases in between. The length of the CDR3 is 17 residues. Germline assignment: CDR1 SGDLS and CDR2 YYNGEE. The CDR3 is CASSVGASVANTGELFF. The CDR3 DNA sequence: TGTGCCAGCAGCGTAGGAGCTAGCGTCGCGAACACCGGGGAGCTGTTTTTT.

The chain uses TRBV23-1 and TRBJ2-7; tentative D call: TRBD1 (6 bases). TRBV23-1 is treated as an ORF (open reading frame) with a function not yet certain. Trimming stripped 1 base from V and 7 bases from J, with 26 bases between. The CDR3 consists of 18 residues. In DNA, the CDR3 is TGCGCCAGCAGTCAATGGGGGCCCCAAAAGGGCGGGTTGGGGGAGCAGTACTTC. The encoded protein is CASSQWGPQKGGLGEQYF.

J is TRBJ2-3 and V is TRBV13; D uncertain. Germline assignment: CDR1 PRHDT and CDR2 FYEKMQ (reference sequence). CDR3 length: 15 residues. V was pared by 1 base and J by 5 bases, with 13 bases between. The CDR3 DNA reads TGTGCCAGCAGCTTAGAAGGGTTTGAATTAGATACGCAGTATTTT. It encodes CASSLEGFELDTQYF.

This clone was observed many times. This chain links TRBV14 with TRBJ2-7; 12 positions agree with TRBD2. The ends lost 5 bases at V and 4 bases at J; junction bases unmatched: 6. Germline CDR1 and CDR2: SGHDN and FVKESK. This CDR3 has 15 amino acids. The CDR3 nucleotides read TGTGCCAGCAGCAGACTAGCGGGAGACGGATACGAGCAGTACTTC. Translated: CASSRLAGDGYEQYF.

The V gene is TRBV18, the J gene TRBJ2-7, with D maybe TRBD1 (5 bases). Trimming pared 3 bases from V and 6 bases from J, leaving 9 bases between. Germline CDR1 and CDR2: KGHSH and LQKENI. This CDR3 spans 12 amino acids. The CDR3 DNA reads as TGTGCCAGCTCACCTCAGGGTCGCGAGCAGTACTTC. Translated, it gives CASSPQGREQYF.

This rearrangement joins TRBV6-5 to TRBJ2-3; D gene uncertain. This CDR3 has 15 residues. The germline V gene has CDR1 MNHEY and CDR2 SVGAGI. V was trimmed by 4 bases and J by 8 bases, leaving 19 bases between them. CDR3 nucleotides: TGTGCCAGCAGTTGGTATTCCTCGGCAATAGGTACGCAGTATTTT. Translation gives CASSWYSSAIGTQYF.

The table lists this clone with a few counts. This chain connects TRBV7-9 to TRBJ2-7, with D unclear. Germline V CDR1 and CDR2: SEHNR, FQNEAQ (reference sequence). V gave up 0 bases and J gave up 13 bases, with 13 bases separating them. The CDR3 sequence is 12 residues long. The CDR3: CASSLARGGSYF. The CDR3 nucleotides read TGTGCCAGCAGCTTAGCGCGTGGCGGAAGTTACTTC.

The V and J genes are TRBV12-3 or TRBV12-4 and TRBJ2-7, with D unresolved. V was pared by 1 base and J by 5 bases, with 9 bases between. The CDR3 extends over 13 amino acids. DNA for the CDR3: TGTGCCAGCAGTTTAGGAGATCTGGACGAGCAGTACTTC. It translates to CASSLGDLDEQYF.

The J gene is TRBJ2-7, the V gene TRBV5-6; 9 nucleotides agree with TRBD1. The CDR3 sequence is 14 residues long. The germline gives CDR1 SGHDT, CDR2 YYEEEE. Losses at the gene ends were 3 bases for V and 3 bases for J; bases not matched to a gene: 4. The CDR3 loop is CASSWGQGSYEQYF. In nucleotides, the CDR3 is TGTGCCAGCAGCTGGGGACAGGGAAGCTACGAGCAGTACTTC.

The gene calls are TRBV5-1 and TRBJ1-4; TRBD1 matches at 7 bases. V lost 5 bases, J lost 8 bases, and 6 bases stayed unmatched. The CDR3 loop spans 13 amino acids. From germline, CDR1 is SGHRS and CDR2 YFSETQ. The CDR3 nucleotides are TGCGCCAGCAGAAGGGCAGGGGGAGAAAAACTGTTTTTT. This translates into CASRRAGGEKLFF.